This TCR beta chain came from a study of blood T cell repertoires in COVID-19. Study at large: T cells, B-cell-depleted T cells, or PBMCs supplied cDNA or gDNA.

Methods used by the authors: Reference gene primer amplification gave nucleated cell count estimates. Generated by immunoSEQ multiplex PCR, the TCRdb table keeps only in-frame clones and is missing some. V and J calls and clone size follow that table, whereas D and trimming were derived from the DNA. The repertoire holds about 150,000 clones, 70% to 90% seen once, with roughly 6.2% in the top ten. Germline CDR1 is MGHDK and CDR2 is SYGVNS. J gave up 4 bases and V 8 bases, and 8 bases lay outside the gene matches. This CDR3 comprises 14 residues. Participants were placed into cohorts based on the clinical history they reported.

This clonotype originated in a woman aged 40 to 50 who had recovered from COVID-19. The chain joins TRBV25-1 to TRBJ2-1, with TRBD1 matching 7 bases. The sequenced sample was PBMCs or T cells enriched from blood (not recorded which). The CDR3 DNA follows: TGTGCCAGCTCAAGACCAGGGGGTTACAATGAGCAGTTCTTC. The encoded protein is CASSRPGGYNEQFF. Full variable domain (remainder filled in from reference TRBV25-1 and TRBJ2-1): EADIYQTPRYLVIGTGKKITLECSQTMGHDKMYWYQQDPGMELHLIHYSYGVNSTEKGDLSSESTVSRIRTEHFPLTLESARPSHTSQYLCASSRPGGYNEQFFGPGTRLTVL.